Following are 25 T cell receptor beta chains from one sample sequenced in a study of molecular identifiers for immune sequencing clone quantification. TCRdb reanalysed the PCR reads using MiXCR and keeps one entry per CDR3 protein. The sample comprises some 680,000 distinct CDR3 sequences, 25% of which are singletons, and approximately 0.75% rests with the top ten. Sequenced input: naive CD8+ T cells from blood, with Jurkat cell RNA spiked in. Subset here: FACS-sorted CD8+CD4-CCR7+CD45RA+ naive T cells. These receptors came from a human donor in good health. Some libraries in this study had Jurkat cell RNA spiked in.

The rearrangement links TRBV6-6 to TRBJ1-2; D call uncertain. Trimming removed 7 bases from V and 8 bases from J, with 23 bases in between. From germline, CDR1 is MNHNY and CDR2 SVGAGI (reference sequence). The CDR3 length is 15 residues. The CDR3 loop reads CASTQLDGPFRGYTF. The CDR3 DNA reads as TGTGCCAGCACCCAGTTGGACGGACCTTTTAGGGGCTACACCTTC.

CDR3: CASSPRTGRGTDTQYF. The DNA of the CDR3 is TGTGCCAGCAGCCCGCGGACAGGTAGGGGCACAGATACGCAGTATTTT. This chain connects TRBV7-9 to TRBJ2-3; 7 nucleotides line up with TRBD1. Trimming at V came to 5 bases and at J to 1 base, leaving 9 bases not matched to a gene. Germline CDR1 and CDR2: SEHNR and FQNEAQ (reference sequence). CDR3 length equals 16 residues.

The CDR3 nucleotides read TGTGCCTGGAGTTCCGATTACGGGACAGAAGCTTTCTTT. It codes for CAWSSDYGTEAFF. The chain carries TRBV30 and TRBJ1-1, with D tentatively TRBD1 (6 bases). The V end lost 2 bases, the J end lost 8 bases, and 15 bases lay between the germline ends. The CDR3 loop spans 13 amino acids. Per the germline V gene, CDR1 is GTSNPN and CDR2 is SVGIG (reference sequence). Full variable domain (rest looked up from reference TRBV30 and TRBJ1-1): SQTIHQWPATLVQPVGSPLSLECTVEGTSNPNLYWYRQAAGRGLQLLFYSVGIGQISSEVPQNLSASRPQDRQFILSSKKLLLSDSGFYLCAWSSDYGTEAFFGQGTRLTVV.

This clonotype was seen only a few times. The genes are TRBV7-3 and TRBJ2-7; 9 bases are a match to TRBD2. Germline V gives CDR1 SGHTA, CDR2 FQGTGA. This CDR3 region has 14 residues. V lost 5 bases, J lost 5 bases, and 7 bases stayed unmatched. CDR3 nucleotide sequence: TGTGCCAGCAGCCCTAGCGGGACCTTTGACGAGCAGTACTTC. Protein: CASSPSGTFDEQYF.

This rearrangement joins TRBV12-3 or TRBV12-4 to TRBJ2-1; D might be TRBD1 or TRBD2, each matching 5 bases. V lost 8 bases, J lost 5 bases, and 10 bases lay in between. This CDR3 is built from 12 residues. The CDR3 is CASGLGDNEQFF. In DNA, the CDR3 is TGTGCCAGCGGCCTGGGGGACAATGAGCAGTTCTTC.

This clonotype occurred a few times. The V gene is TRBV25-1, the J gene TRBJ2-1; D not resolved. This CDR3 has 12 amino acids. Germline V gene lookup returns CDR1 MGHDK and CDR2 SYGVNS. With 0 bases removed from V and 7 bases from J, the gap between germline ends came to 4 bases. Here the CDR3 reads CASSEYWNEQFF. CDR3 nucleotides: TGTGCCAGCAGTGAATATTGGAATGAGCAGTTCTTC.

The sample holds many counts of this clonotype. V and J are TRBV11-3 and TRBJ2-1; D not certain. The CDR3 has 15 amino acids. V shed 1 base and J shed 1 base, with 8 bases lying between them. Germline values: CDR1 SGHNT, CDR2 YENEEA. For the CDR3, the DNA is TGTGCCAGCAGCTTAGGAGCAAGTTCCTACAATGAGCAGTTCTTC. This codes for CASSLGASSYNEQFF.

This clonotype has just a few counts. The chain joins TRBV7-9 to TRBJ2-5; TRBD2 aligns across 8 bases. The germline V gene encodes CDR1 SEHNR and CDR2 FQNEAQ (reference sequence). The CDR3 runs to 15 residues. The V gene end was trimmed by 0 bases and the J gene end by 5 bases; junction bases not matched to a gene: 5. The CDR3 protein is CASSLARGASETQYF. The CDR3 region has the DNA TGTGCCAGCAGCTTAGCGCGGGGGGCATCGGAGACCCAGTACTTC.

This clonotype was detected many times. This chain uses TRBV5-1 with TRBJ2-7; D is unclear. The CDR3 has 15 residues. CDR1 is SGHRS and CDR2 is YFSETQ in the germline V gene. The V end lost 1 base, the J end lost 3 bases, and 14 bases lay between the germline ends. CDR3 bases: TGCGCCAGCAGCTTGACCCTGGGTATACGCTACGAGCAGTACTTC. Translation: CASSLTLGIRYEQYF.

Regarding this clonotype: A junction boundary mismatches the germline segment, possibly from a read error. The chain carries TRBV19 and TRBJ2-2; 7 nucleotides align to TRBD2. This CDR3 has 14 amino acids. Germline values: CDR1 LNHDA, CDR2 SQIVND (reference sequence). The CDR3 coding sequence is TGTACCAGTAGCCCAGCGGGGCTCACCGGGGAGCTGTTTTTT. It is translated as CTSSPAGLTGELFF. Supplemented by reference TRBV19 and TRBJ2-2, the full variable domain reads DGGITQSPKYLFRKEGQNVTLSCEQNLNHDAMYWYRQDPGQGLRLIYYSQIVNDFQKGDIAEGYSVSREKKESFPLTVTSAQKNPTAFYLCTSSPAGLTGELFFGEGSRLTVL.

This rearrangement joins TRBV12-3 or TRBV12-4 to TRBJ2-2; no firm D call. V lost 1 base to trimming and J lost 0 bases, with 9 bases between them. This CDR3 comprises 16 residues. In DNA, the CDR3 is TGTGCCAGCAGTTTAGGTCAGCTACCGAACACCGGGGAGCTGTTTTTT. Translated: CASSLGQLPNTGELFF.

This chain links TRBV27 with TRBJ2-1, with D tentatively TRBD1 or TRBD2 (5 bases each). The CDR3 contains 13 residues. Looked up from germline, CDR1 is MNHEY and CDR2 is SMNVEV (reference sequence). The V end lost 6 bases, the J end lost 8 bases, and 14 bases lay between the germline ends. CDR3 sequence: CASSSLLGDEQFF. The CDR3, as DNA: TGTGCCAGCAGCTCCCTACTGGGGGATGAGCAGTTCTTC.

This clonotype was observed at least ten times. The J gene is TRBJ2-1, the V gene TRBV25-1, with 7 bases identical to TRBD2. The V segment lost 2 bases and the J segment 3 bases; nucleotides outside the gene matches: 19. Germline V lookup: CDR1 MGHDK, CDR2 SYGVNS. CDR3 size: 20 residues. CDR3 DNA: TGTGCCAGCAGTGAACGAGGGCGCGAGCGGGACCGGGCCTACTACAATGAGCAGTTCTTC. It translates to CASSERGRERDRAYYNEQFF.

This clonotype was detected a few times. The chain combines TRBV5-8 with TRBJ2-7; D is possibly TRBD2 (5 bases). Germline CDR1 and CDR2: SGHTS and YDEGEE. The V end was cut by 10 bases, the J end by 3 bases, with 17 bases between. The CDR3 contains 13 residues. CDR3 loop: CAGRRATDYEQYF. CDR3 sequence (DNA): TGTGCCGGGAGACGGGCTACCGACTACGAGCAGTACTTC.

To note about this clonotype: A much larger clone sits a single nucleotide away, making a read error possible. The chain is built from TRBV9 and TRBJ2-1; 8 bases agree with TRBD1. Germline loops: CDR1 SGDLS, CDR2 YYNGEE. The length of the CDR3 is 17 residues. The CDR3 coding sequence is TGTGCCAGCAGCGTACCCTCCGGGACAGGTCTTTACAATGATCAGTTCTTC. It specifies CASSVPSGTGLYNDQFF.

The chain recombines TRBV4-3 with TRBJ2-7; D is undetermined. Germline V gene sequence: CDR1 LGHNA, CDR2 YSLEER. The CDR3 spans 16 residues. Trimming cost V 1 base and J 1 base, with 14 bases left between them. The CDR3 DNA sequence: TGCGCCAGCAGCCAAGTGGTCTCTCAGGTATCCTACGAGCAGTACTTC. This encodes CASSQVVSQVSYEQYF.

This sequence joins TRBV20-1 and TRBJ2-1, with D possibly matching TRBD2 (6 bases). Germline CDR1 and CDR2: DFQATT and SNEGSKA (reference sequence). The V and J ends lost 5 bases and 4 bases respectively, with 9 bases between them. The CDR3 spans 12 residues. CDR3 sequence reads: CSAGGMYNEQFF. CDR3 bases: TGCAGTGCTGGGGGGATGTACAATGAGCAGTTCTTC.

At least ten counts were recorded for this clonotype. The CDR3 reads CASSLSQGEAFF. Written as DNA, the CDR3 is TGTGCCAGCAGCTTATCCCAGGGTGAAGCTTTCTTT. The chain combines TRBV7-2 with TRBJ1-1, with D possibly being TRBD1 (5 bases). Germline V gene data show CDR1 as SGHTA and CDR2 as FQGNSA. The CDR3 contains 12 residues. V lost 2 bases and J 7 bases, leaving 8 bases between the germline ends. The whole variable domain, remainder taken from reference TRBV7-2 and TRBJ1-1, is GAGVSQSPSNKVTEKGKDVELRCDPISGHTALYWYRQSLGQGLEFLIYFQGNSAPDKSGLPSDRFSAERTGGSVSTLTIQRTQQEDSAVYLCASSLSQGEAFFGQGTRLTVV.

Concerning this clonotype itself: This may come from a read error, since a much larger clone is one base off. J is TRBJ2-3 and V is TRBV14; D gene uncertain. CDR3 length: 15 residues. The V gene lost 1 base and the J gene lost 6 bases, with 14 bases spanning the gap. Germline CDR1 SGHDN, CDR2 FVKESK. The CDR3 coding sequence is TGTGCCAGCAGCCAAGTAGTATCGAGCGTGGATACGCAGTATTTT. Translating gives CASSQVVSSVDTQYF.

A few counts support this clonotype. V is TRBV10-3 and J is TRBJ2-7, with 7 bases that match TRBD2. This CDR3 spans 14 amino acids. V gave up 3 bases and J gave up 2 bases; unmatched junction bases: 4. CDR1 and CDR2 from the germline V gene are ENHRY and SYGVKD. The CDR3 sequence: CAISDSAGAYEQYF. DNA of the CDR3: TGTGCCATCAGTGACAGTGCGGGGGCCTACGAGCAGTACTTC.

As concerns this clonotype: The CDR3 does not end in the conserved phenylalanine or tryptophan, so this is likely a read error. The chain uses TRBV12-5 and TRBJ2-2; TRBD1 matches 10 bases. Germline V gene data show CDR1 as LGHNT and CDR2 as FRNRAP. Trimming at V came to 6 bases and at J to 6 bases, leaving 7 bases not matched to a gene. CDR3 size: 15 residues. CDR3 sequence: CASGGDRGSAGELFS. In DNA form, the CDR3 reads TGTGCTAGTGGAGGGGACAGGGGTTCCGCCGGGGAGCTGTTTTCT.

This clonotype was seen more than once but under ten times. V gene TRBV27 combines with J gene TRBJ1-1; D uncertain. V was shortened by 8 bases and J by 0 bases, with 13 bases between the two germline ends. Germline CDR1 is MNHEY and CDR2 is SMNVEV (reference sequence). The CDR3 consists of 14 residues. The CDR3: CASLNGVLNTEAFF. The CDR3 nucleotides read TGTGCCAGCCTGAACGGGGTTTTGAACACTGAAGCTTTCTTT.

CDR3 loop: CASSVGDGSYEQYF. Written as DNA, the CDR3 is TGTGCCAGCAGCGTAGGTGACGGATCCTACGAGCAGTACTTC. The V gene is TRBV9, the J gene TRBJ2-7; D not resolved. This CDR3 is 14 amino acids long. V lost 0 bases to trimming and J lost 1 base, with 8 bases between them. Germline V lookup: CDR1 SGDLS, CDR2 YYNGEE.

This rearrangement joins TRBV11-1 to TRBJ2-7; D gene ambiguous. CDR1 is SGHAT, CDR2 FQDESV, per germline (reference sequence). CDR3 size: 13 residues. V lost 5 bases to trimming and J lost 3 bases, with 11 bases between them. CDR3 in DNA: TGTGCCAGCAGCCTTACTTCATTCTACGAGCAGTACTTC. Its protein product is CASSLTSFYEQYF.

This clonotype was counted at least ten times. The rearrangement joins TRBV7-8 to TRBJ1-4; no reliable D call. This CDR3 spans 13 amino acids. Per the germline V gene, CDR1 is SGHVS and CDR2 is FQNEAQ. V lost 0 bases, J lost 8 bases, and 7 bases lay in between. The CDR3 loop reads CASSLAEQEKLFF. In nucleotides, the CDR3 is TGTGCCAGCAGCTTAGCGGAACAAGAAAAACTGTTTTTT.